The sequence of this T cell receptor beta chain was determined in a study of OX40 agonist ivuxolimab in advanced cancers. In terms of the full investigation: The costimulatory receptor OX40 (CD134) was targeted by ivuxolimab, a fully human IgG2 agonistic monoclonal antibody. Patients were allowed to have had prior anti-PD-1, anti-PD-L1 or anti-CTLA-4 therapy, and 40% to 45% of the dose-escalation patients had previously received checkpoint inhibitors. The monotherapy dose-escalation portion (N ≈ 55 patients) of the phase I ivuxolimab trial is reported in the paper. Intravenous ivuxolimab was administered to patients every 2 weeks at six dose levels: 0.01, 0.1, 0.3, 1.5, 3 and 10 mg/kg. Partial responses occurred in three dose-escalation patients: two with cutaneous melanoma and one with hepatocellular carcinoma. The point of sequencing TCRbeta in the periphery was to test whether ivuxolimab changed TCR sequence diversity and drove clonal T-cell expansion. In the dose-escalation cohort, roughly 80% of patients were male, and the mean age was around 60 years, with a range of 23 to 79. Among the 52 dose-escalation patients, roughly 20 had hepatocellular carcinoma, roughly 15 melanoma, 9 renal cell carcinoma and 9 head and neck cancer.

Genomic DNA was extracted from sorted cells for sequencing of the TCRbeta CDR3 region. The immunoSEQ Assay was used to sequence the TCRbeta CDR3 regions. TCRdb took this table from immuneACCESS and kept in-frame rearrangements with V and J called. Such tables lack part of the clones; where checked against another copy, unresolved V genes explain under half of the gap, and the rest is unexplained. The sample has about 58,000 clones on record, about nine tenths of them singletons. 0.76% of the sample is taken by the ten largest. What the authors observed across the whole study: After ivuxolimab, expanded clones were on average more numerous among CD8+ T cells than among CD4+ T cells. The antigen specificity of the peripheral T cells that underwent clonal expansion was not determined. Low levels of normalized T-cell clonal expansion were also seen in some nonresponding patients. In partial responders in the 0.1-3.0 mg/kg groups, normalized peripheral clonal expansion was found to be among the lowest, especially among CD8+ T cells. At doses of 0.1 to 3.0 mg/kg, clonal expansion of both CD4+ and CD8+ blood T cells was observed from baseline to week 6.

As for this clone: The antigen this receptor binds is unknown. No much larger clone exists at a distance of one base, and base qualities are not known.

Patients with a history of autoimmune disease or receiving systemic immunosuppression were excluded from the trial. In every dose cohort, peripheral blood was drawn for TCR sequencing at baseline, cycle 4 day 1, and cycle 7 day 1. Samples came from an open-label, multicenter, first-in-human phase I dose-escalation trial of ivuxolimab. Adults with locally advanced or metastatic head and neck squamous cell, hepatocellular, melanoma or renal cell carcinoma were enrolled in the trial. CD4+ and CD8+ T cells were sorted separately from peripheral blood before TCR sequencing. The germline V gene encodes CDR1 SGDLS and CDR2 YYNGEE. From the cysteine up to the phenylalanine, the CDR3 has a length of 14 residues. The kept DNA is CDR3 alone, 42 bases in frame from the first base. Germline trimming amounts to 4 bases on V and 1 base on J, with 3 as the count of junction bases outside the gene matches.

The chain employs TRBV9 and TRBJ2-5; TRBD1 matches 8 bases in the middle. The TCR sequence derives from an adult with an advanced solid tumor such as melanoma, head and neck, liver or kidney cancer. Sequencing used CD4+ or CD8+ T cells sorted from blood, obtained in a trial of the OX40 agonist ivuxolimab. In nucleotide form, the sequence is TGTGCCAGCAGCAGGGGGACAGGCCAAGAGACCCAGTACTTC. Its translation reads: CASSRGTGQETQYF.